The TCR beta chain under discussion was sequenced for a study of blood T cell repertoires in COVID-19 (dated by TCRdb to 2018 to 2021). For the wider study: Collaborator samples came from the United States, Italy and Spain and covered acute and convalescent phases of COVID-19. The material from the prospective study consisted of cDNA or gDNA derived from T cells, B-cell-depleted T cells, or PBMCs. Subjects who had been exposed to COVID-19, were actively infected with it, or had recovered from it provided the deeply sampled blood TCRbeta repertoires that made up the dataset. The repertoires were made available in a free public database intended to serve as a resource for research on the immune response to SARS-CoV-2. The samples were drawn from two sources: the first 160 participants of the ongoing ImmuneRACE study, and 950 to 1,500 subjects contributed by 6 global collaborators. Nearly every sample came with metadata listing a de-identified subject ID, COVID-19 status, age in years and sex. HLA class I and class II types, where available, came from metadata supplied by the sample provider rather than from assay-based typing. What the work shows at the level of the full study, not this receptor alone: Clinical and demographic metadata were provided uncurated, with the amount varying by source and participant.

Collaborating institutions collected whole blood in K2EDTA tubes following their own protocols. For TCRbeta analysis, collaborator samples were shipped as frozen whole blood, as isolated PBMCs, or as DNA extracted from either sample type. With respect to this clone: Which antigen it targets is not known. The input lacks base qualities; no much larger clone sits a single base away.

The immunoSEQ Assay, a bias-controlled multiplex PCR, was used to amplify TCRbeta CDR3 regions from genomic DNA. On the authors' methods: Nucleated cell counts per sample were estimated from amplification of reference gene primers within the assay. Sequence reads were collapsed and filtered to measure the absolute abundance of every unique TCRbeta CDR3 rearrangement. Productive Simpson clonality was computed per sample as the square root of Simpson's diversity index over productive rearrangements. TCRdb obtained this table from immuneACCESS and retained in-frame rearrangements with V and J assigned. These tables miss some clones; where compared with another copy, unresolved V genes account for less than half of the shortfall, and the remainder is unexplained. The V and J calls and clone size are taken from that table; D and trimming were inferred from the DNA. The sample table holds around 200,000 clones, of which over 70% were seen once. Clones ranked in the top ten supply less than 7% of the sample.

The germline V gene provides CDR1 SNHLY and CDR2 FYNNEI. The CDR3 holds 15 amino acids from the cysteine to the phenylalanine. The entry retains the CDR3 DNA only, 45 bases that are in frame from base 1. V loses 1 base at its end and J loses 1 base; junction bases beyond the gene matches: 2. The rearranged chain carries TRBV2 and TRBJ2-3; 7 central nucleotides agree with TRBD2. Sequenced: peripheral blood. The receptor comes from an older woman with acute or convalescent COVID-19. CDR3 region: CASSEEAGGTDTQYF. Here is the DNA: TGTGCCAGCAGTGAAGAGGCGGGAGGCACAGATACGCAGTATTTT.